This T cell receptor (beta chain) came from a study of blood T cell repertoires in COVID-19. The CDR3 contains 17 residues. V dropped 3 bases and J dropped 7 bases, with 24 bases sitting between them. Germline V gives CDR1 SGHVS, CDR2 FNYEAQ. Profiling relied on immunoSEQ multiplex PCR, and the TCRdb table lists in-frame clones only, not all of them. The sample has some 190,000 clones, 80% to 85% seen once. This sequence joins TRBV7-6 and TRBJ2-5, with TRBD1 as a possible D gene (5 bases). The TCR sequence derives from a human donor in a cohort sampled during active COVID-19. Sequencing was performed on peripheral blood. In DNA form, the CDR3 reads TGTGCCAGCAGCTTCGCCCTACCAACTTCGAACCAGGGGACCCAGTACTTC. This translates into CASSFALPTSNQGTQYF.